One sample yielded the 20 T cell receptor beta chains listed below, sequenced in a study of shared clonotypes between healthy human individuals. Sequencing was performed with immunoSEQ multiplex PCR; in TCRdb, only in-frame clones are kept and a portion is missing. The repertoire has roughly 330,000 clones, approximately 79% of them found once; the top ten carry around a tenth. Sequenced input: memory CD4+ T cells sorted from blood. Subset given: CD45RA-negative fraction. Source of these receptors: a man under 40 in good health.

This rearrangement joins TRBV27 to TRBJ2-5; 10 bases align to TRBD2. J was trimmed by 3 bases and V by 6 bases; bases with no gene match: 10. Germline CDR1 and CDR2: MNHEY and SMNVEV (reference sequence). The CDR3 contains 16 residues. The CDR3 loop reads CASSPIAGGAKETQYF. In DNA form, the CDR3 reads TGTGCCAGCAGCCCTATAGCGGGAGGTGCAAAAGAGACCCAGTACTTC.

V usage is TRBV4-1 and J usage is TRBJ1-4; 8 positions match TRBD1. The V gene end was trimmed by 1 base and the J gene end by 8 bases; junction bases not matched to a gene: 6. Germline CDR1 reads MGHRA; CDR2 reads YSYEKL. The CDR3 totals 15 residues. CDR3 loop: CASSQGDRSSEKLFF. CDR3 sequence (DNA): TGCGCCAGCAGCCAAGGGGACAGGTCCTCCGAAAAACTGTTTTTT.

The rearrangement links TRBV4-2 to TRBJ2-5, with D unresolved. Germline lookup yields CDR1 LGHNA and CDR2 YNFKEQ. CDR3 length: 15 amino acids. V lost 2 bases to trimming and J lost 2 bases, with 12 bases between them. The CDR3 bases are TGTGCCAGCAGCCAAACGTTGCAGACACAAGAGACCCAGTACTTC. It specifies CASSQTLQTQETQYF.

The V and J genes are TRBV15 and TRBJ2-1, with D possibly being TRBD1 or TRBD2 (5 bases each). The V end was cut by 8 bases, the J end by 3 bases, with 14 bases between. Germline V gene data show CDR1 as LNHNV and CDR2 as YYDKDF (reference sequence). This CDR3 comprises 14 residues. The CDR3 DNA is TGTGCCACCGGAGCGGCAGGGTTCTACAATGAGCAGTTCTTC. As protein: CATGAAGFYNEQFF.

The J gene is TRBJ2-3, the V gene TRBV15; D is possibly TRBD2 (6 bases). The CDR3 loop spans 17 amino acids. Germline V gene sequence: CDR1 LNHNV, CDR2 YYDKDF (reference sequence). The V end lost 4 bases, the J end lost 0 bases, and 17 bases lay between the germline ends. The CDR3 is CATSTGVGRTSTDTQYF. As DNA, the CDR3 is TGTGCCACCAGCACGGGAGTGGGCAGAACGAGCACAGATACGCAGTATTTT.

This chain connects TRBV27 to TRBJ2-3; a weak D match, TRBD1 (5 bases). This CDR3 comprises 14 residues. Germline CDR1 MNHEY, CDR2 SMNVEV (reference sequence). The germline V and J ends were trimmed by 5 bases and 11 bases, with 20 bases remaining between them. This CDR3 reads CASSIGGQGRKQYF. For the CDR3, the DNA is TGTGCCAGCAGTATTGGTGGACAAGGAAGAAAGCAGTATTTT.

The rearrangement joins TRBV2 to TRBJ2-3, with 9 bases identical to TRBD2. The length of the CDR3 is 15 residues. Trimming took 5 bases from V and 1 from J; bases not matched to a gene: 4. Looked up from germline, CDR1 is SNHLY and CDR2 is FYNNEI. Here the CDR3 reads CASSRREGGTDTQYF. CDR3 sequence (DNA): TGTGCCAGCAGTCGGCGGGAGGGGGGCACAGATACGCAGTATTTT.

The chain combines TRBV6-1 with TRBJ2-7; D remains ambiguous. The length of the CDR3 is 12 residues. V was clipped by 4 bases and J by 0 bases, with 4 bases between them. Per the germline V gene, CDR1 is MNHNS and CDR2 is SASEGT. CDR3 in DNA: TGTGCCAGCAGTGGGGTCTCCTACGAGCAGTACTTC. Protein: CASSGVSYEQYF.

The chain joins TRBV7-8 to TRBJ2-5, with TRBD2 identical over 9 bases. The CDR3 length is 14 residues. Losses at the gene ends were 4 bases for V and 13 bases for J; bases not matched to a gene: 13. Germline V gives CDR1 SGHVS, CDR2 FQNEAQ. CDR3 nucleotides: TGTGCCAGCAGCTCCGCGGGACTAGCTAAGTCAGGGTACTTC. Protein: CASSSAGLAKSGYF.

This chain uses TRBV14 with TRBJ2-1; 7 bases are a match to TRBD2. The V segment lost 3 bases and the J segment 7 bases; nucleotides outside the gene matches: 15. This CDR3 has 17 amino acids. Germline CDR1 and CDR2: SGHDN and FVKESK. In DNA form, the CDR3 reads TGTGCCAGCAGCCATAAGACCGGGACGGGGGGTGTAAATGAGCAGTTCTTC. Translating gives CASSHKTGTGGVNEQFF.

This CDR3 is CASRDAYGYTF. In nucleotides, the CDR3 is TGTGCCAGTAGGGACGCCTATGGCTACACCTTC. The V gene is TRBV19, the J gene TRBJ1-2; D uncertain. The ends were cut back, 6 bases at V and 4 bases at J, with 6 bases in the middle. Germline V gene sequence: CDR1 LNHDA, CDR2 SQIVND (reference sequence). The CDR3 runs 11 residues. Supplemented by reference TRBV19 and TRBJ1-2, the full variable domain reads DGGITQSPKYLFRKEGQNVTLSCEQNLNHDAMYWYRQDPGQGLRLIYYSQIVNDFQKGDIAEGYSVSREKKESFPLTVTSAQKNPTAFYLCASRDAYGYTFGSGTRLTVV.

CDR3 region: CASSSDSYSNQPQHF. The CDR3, as DNA: TGTGCCAGCAGTTCTGACAGTTATAGCAATCAGCCCCAGCATTTT. The chain has TRBV2 and TRBJ1-5, with D perhaps matching TRBD1 (5 bases). Trimming removed 5 bases from V and 0 bases from J, with 11 bases in between. The germline V gene encodes CDR1 SNHLY and CDR2 FYNNEI. CDR3 length: 15 residues.

The J gene is TRBJ2-3, the V gene TRBV2; D might be TRBD2 (6 bases). CDR3 size: 15 residues. Germline CDR1 is SNHLY and CDR2 is FYNNEI. Trimming stripped 7 bases from V and 1 base from J, with 15 bases between. Here the CDR3 DNA reads TGTGCCAGCAAAGGCGGGCCGGGAGGCACAGATACGCAGTATTTT. Translating gives CASKGGPGGTDTQYF.

The rearrangement links TRBV18 to TRBJ1-2; D perhaps matches TRBD1 (5 bases). The germline V and J ends were trimmed by 3 bases and 4 bases, with 9 bases remaining between them. The germline V gene has CDR1 KGHSH and CDR2 LQKENI. This CDR3 is built from 13 residues. The CDR3 sequence: CASSPTDIYGYTF. CDR3 nucleotide sequence: TGTGCCAGCTCACCGACAGATATCTATGGCTACACCTTC.

The rearrangement links TRBV2 to TRBJ2-3; D is perhaps TRBD2 (5 bases). CDR3 length: 15 residues. Trimming cost V 7 bases and J 2 bases, with 16 bases left between them. The germline V gene encodes CDR1 SNHLY and CDR2 FYNNEI. DNA for the CDR3: TGTGCCAGCACCGGGATAGGGCAGCACACAGATACGCAGTATTTT. This translates into CASTGIGQHTDTQYF. Based on the CDR3 plus reference TRBV2 and TRBJ2-3, the full variable domain is EPEVTQTPSHQVTQMGQEVILRCVPISNHLYFYWYRQILGQKVEFLVSFYNNEISEKSEIFDDQFSVERPDGSNFTLKIRSTKLEDSAMYFCASTGIGQHTDTQYFGPGTRLTVL.

The chain uses TRBV4-1 and TRBJ2-3; 9 bases align to TRBD2. CDR1 and CDR2 from the germline V gene are MGHRA and YSYEKL. With V trimmed by 4 bases and J by 0 bases, 17 bases remained unmatched. The CDR3 covers 20 residues. The CDR3 sequence is CASSPYGLAGRLTSTDTQYF. In DNA form, the CDR3 reads TGCGCCAGCAGCCCCTACGGGCTAGCGGGACGCCTTACTAGCACAGATACGCAGTATTTT.

The J gene is TRBJ2-5, the V gene TRBV19, with 7 positions matching TRBD2. V gave up 3 bases and J gave up 5 bases; unmatched junction bases: 6. The germline gives CDR1 LNHDA, CDR2 SQIVND (reference sequence). This CDR3 contains 14 residues. CDR3 DNA sequence: TGTGCCAGTAGTATGGGCGTCGGGGGGGAGACCCAGTACTTC. Amino acid sequence: CASSMGVGGETQYF.

The J gene is TRBJ1-3, the V gene TRBV6-5; D may be TRBD1 (6 bases). This CDR3 is 16 amino acids long. Trimming removed 2 bases from V and 0 bases from J, with 11 bases in between. Germline-derived CDR1 and CDR2 are MNHEY and SVGAGI. In nucleotides, the CDR3 is TGTGCCAGCAGTTACGATGGACAGCTCTCTGGAAACACCATATATTTT. This encodes CASSYDGQLSGNTIYF.

The gene calls are TRBV5-4 and TRBJ2-3; D not resolved. This CDR3 contains 14 residues. Trimming removed 1 base at V and 0 bases at J, with 6 bases between. Germline loops: CDR1 SGHNT, CDR2 YYREEE (reference sequence). DNA for the CDR3: TGTGCCAGCAGCTTGCACTTGAGCACAGATACGCAGTATTTT. It encodes CASSLHLSTDTQYF.

The chain has TRBV6-1 and TRBJ1-1, with TRBD1 as a possible D gene (6 bases). Looked up from germline, CDR1 is MNHNS and CDR2 is SASEGT. Trimming cost V 6 bases and J 12 bases, with 17 bases left between them. The CDR3 has 12 amino acids. The CDR3 loop is CASRAAQGKTFF. CDR3 in DNA: TGTGCCAGCAGAGCAGCCCAGGGGAAGACTTTCTTT.